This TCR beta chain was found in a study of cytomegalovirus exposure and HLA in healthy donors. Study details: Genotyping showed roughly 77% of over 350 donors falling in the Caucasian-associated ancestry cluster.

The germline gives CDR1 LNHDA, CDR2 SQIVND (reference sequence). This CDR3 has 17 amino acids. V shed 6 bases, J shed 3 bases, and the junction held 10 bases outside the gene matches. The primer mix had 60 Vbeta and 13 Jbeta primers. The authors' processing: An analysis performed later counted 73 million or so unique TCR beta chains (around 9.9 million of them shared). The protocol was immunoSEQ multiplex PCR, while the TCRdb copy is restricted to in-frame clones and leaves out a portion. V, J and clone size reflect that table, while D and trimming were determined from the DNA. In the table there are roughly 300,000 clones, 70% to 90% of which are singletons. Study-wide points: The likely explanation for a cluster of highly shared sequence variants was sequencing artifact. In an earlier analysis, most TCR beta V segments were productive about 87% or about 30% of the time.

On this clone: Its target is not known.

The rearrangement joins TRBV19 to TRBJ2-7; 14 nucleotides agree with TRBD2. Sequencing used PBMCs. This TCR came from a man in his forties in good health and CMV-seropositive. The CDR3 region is CASSRPGLAGVGYEQYF. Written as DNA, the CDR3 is TGTGCCAGTAGCCGACCGGGACTAGCGGGAGTAGGCTACGAGCAGTACTTC.